These 15 T cell receptor beta chains originate from one sample sequenced in a study of response to subunit inactivated influenza vaccine. TCRdb re-derived calls from the RT-PCR reads in MiXCR, one entry per CDR3 protein. The sample lists about 500,000 distinct CDR3 sequences; about 7.2% were seen once. Sequences were derived from PBMCs from blood, sampled approximately 25 months after vaccination. These receptors came from a man between 50 and 75 years old who received an inactivated influenza vaccine.

This clonotype was seen a few times. This chain uses TRBV20-1 with TRBJ2-3; D gene uncertain. The CDR3 consists of 13 residues. CDR1 is DFQATT and CDR2 is SNEGSKA in the germline V gene (reference sequence). V gave up 4 bases and J gave up 3 bases, with 11 bases separating them. CDR3 loop: CSANPFSTDTQYF. CDR3 in DNA: TGCAGTGCTAATCCGTTTTCGACAGATACGCAGTATTTT.

This clonotype was observed at least ten times. This rearrangement joins TRBV7-7 to TRBJ2-5; D could derive from TRBD1 or TRBD2 (6 bases each). Trimming shortened V by 3 bases and J by 5 bases, and 19 bases separated the two germline ends. CDR3 length: 16 residues. Per the germline V gene, CDR1 is SSHAT and CDR2 is FNYEAQ (reference sequence). As DNA, the CDR3 is TGTGCCAGCAGCTTGGGGAGGACAGTCCTCGGTGAGACCCAGTACTTC. Protein sequence: CASSLGRTVLGETQYF. The variable domain in full, completed from reference TRBV7-7 and TRBJ2-5, reads GAGVSQSPRYKVTKRGQDVTLRCDPISSHATLYWYQQALGQGPEFLTYFNYEAQPDKSGLPSDRFSAERPEGSISTLTIQRTEQRDSAMYRCASSLGRTVLGETQYFGPGTRLLVL.

The V call is TRBV19, the J call TRBJ1-5, with D maybe TRBD1 (5 bases). V was cut by 3 bases and J by 7 bases, with 13 bases left in between. The CDR3 has 14 residues. The V gene's germline CDR1 is LNHDA and CDR2 SQIVND (reference sequence). CDR3: CASSIRGRTQPQHF. The CDR3 DNA is TGTGCCAGTAGTATTAGGGGTCGGACGCAGCCCCAGCATTTT.

The chain is built from TRBV20-1 and TRBJ2-3, with no clear D. The CDR3 has 15 amino acids. Germline V gene lookup returns CDR1 DFQATT and CDR2 SNEGSKA (reference sequence). The ends were cut back, 3 bases at V and 2 bases at J, with 15 bases in the middle. CDR3 coding DNA: TGCAGTGCTAGTATCCGGCAGAAGTACACAGATACGCAGTATTTT. Translated, it gives CSASIRQKYTDTQYF.

The chain combines TRBV25-1 with TRBJ2-7; D is unclear. This CDR3 contains 15 residues. The V and J ends lost 4 bases and 0 bases respectively, with 13 bases between them. Germline V gene data show CDR1 as MGHDK and CDR2 as SYGVNS. CDR3 loop: CASSVGLWGSYEQYF. CDR3 nucleotides: TGTGCCAGCAGTGTCGGGCTCTGGGGCTCCTACGAGCAGTACTTC.

This clonotype appeared a few times. The chain is built from TRBV7-8 and TRBJ2-1; possible D gene TRBD2, 5 bases. CDR3 size: 16 residues. CDR1 and CDR2 from the germline V gene are SGHVS and FQNEAQ. Trimming cost V 5 bases and J 7 bases, with 21 bases left between them. In DNA, the CDR3 is TGTGCCAGCAGCAACGACGGACTTTCATTGAGGAATGAGCAGTTCTTC. Translating gives CASSNDGLSLRNEQFF. Full variable domain (remainder filled in from reference TRBV7-8 and TRBJ2-1): GAGVSQSPRYKVAKRGQDVALRCDPISGHVSLFWYQQALGQGPEFLTYFQNEAQLDKSGLPSDRFFAERPEGSVSTLKIQRTQQEDSAVYLCASSNDGLSLRNEQFFGPGTRLTVL.

This clonotype was seen only a few times. The rearrangement joins TRBV5-1 to TRBJ2-3, with D tentatively TRBD2 (5 bases). Per the germline V gene, CDR1 is SGHRS and CDR2 is YFSETQ. This CDR3 contains 15 residues. Trimming removed 4 bases at V and 1 base at J, with 13 bases between. CDR3: CASSERVAGTDTQYF. The CDR3 DNA follows: TGCGCCAGCAGCGAGAGGGTAGCTGGCACAGATACGCAGTATTTT.

The chain is built from TRBV7-8 and TRBJ2-5, with D perhaps TRBD2 (5 bases). Trimming took off 0 bases at V and 1 base at J, with 15 bases between the two ends. The CDR3 spans 17 residues. In germline, CDR1 is SGHVS, CDR2 FQNEAQ. The CDR3 DNA reads as TGTGCCAGCAGCTTAGCGCTCCAGCGGACCATCCAAGAGACCCAGTACTTC. Residues: CASSLALQRTIQETQYF. The whole variable domain, remainder taken from reference TRBV7-8 and TRBJ2-5, is GAGVSQSPRYKVAKRGQDVALRCDPISGHVSLFWYQQALGQGPEFLTYFQNEAQLDKSGLPSDRFFAERPEGSVSTLKIQRTQQEDSAVYLCASSLALQRTIQETQYFGPGTRLLVL.

This clonotype has only a few counts. The DNA for the CDR3 is TGTGCCAGTAGTTCGACTAGCGGGCAGACCTACGAGCAGTACTTC. Translated, it gives CASSSTSGQTYEQYF. V gene TRBV19 combines with J gene TRBJ2-7; 10 nucleotides align to TRBD2. This CDR3 has 15 residues. The ends lost 5 bases at V and 2 bases at J; junction bases unmatched: 6. Germline V CDR1 and CDR2: LNHDA, SQIVND (reference sequence).

This clonotype was counted at least ten times. V gene TRBV7-9 combines with J gene TRBJ2-1; TRBD2 matches 9 bases. Germline trimming cut 6 bases from V and 3 bases from J; bases unmatched to any gene: 9. Per germline, CDR1 SEHNR and CDR2 FQNEAQ (reference sequence). This CDR3 has 16 amino acids. The DNA of the CDR3 is TGTGCCAGCAGTTACGGCGGGGGGGCGTACTACAATGAGCAGTTCTTC. This sequence encodes CASSYGGGAYYNEQFF. Drawing the rest from reference TRBV7-9 and TRBJ2-1, the complete variable domain is DTGVSQNPRHKITKRGQNVTFRCDPISEHNRLYWYRQTLGQGPEFLTYFQNEAQLEKSRLLSDRFSAERPKGSFSTLEIQRTEQGDSAMYLCASSYGGGAYYNEQFFGPGTRLTVL.

This clonotype was recorded many times. V and J are TRBV12-3 or TRBV12-4 and TRBJ2-1, with 9 positions matching TRBD2. CDR3 length: 16 amino acids. J gave up 3 bases and V 4 bases, and 7 bases lay outside the gene matches. The CDR3 bases are TGTGCCAGCAGTTCCCGGGAAGCGGGAGGCTACAATGAGCAGTTCTTC. It translates to CASSSREAGGYNEQFF.

This clonotype was detected ten times or more. The rearrangement links TRBV6-1 to TRBJ1-5; weak D call: TRBD1 (5 bases). Trimming removed 7 bases at V and 1 base at J, with 8 bases between. The CDR3 is 13 amino acids. Germline CDR1 and CDR2: MNHNS and SASEGT. CDR3 residues: CASKAGSNQPQHF. DNA of the CDR3: TGTGCCAGCAAAGCAGGGAGCAATCAGCCCCAGCATTTT.

This clonotype appeared many times. The V gene is TRBV7-2, the J gene TRBJ2-1, with D perhaps matching TRBD2 (7 bases). The CDR3 runs 15 residues. Germline loops: CDR1 SGHTA, CDR2 FQGNSA. V dropped 3 bases and J dropped 7 bases, with 16 bases sitting between them. CDR3 DNA sequence: TGTGCCAGCAGCTTTAAGGGGGGGGCGTCTAATGAGCAGTTCTTC. Its translation is CASSFKGGASNEQFF.

This chain uses TRBV6-2 or TRBV6-3 with TRBJ2-1; D is undetermined. Germline V lookup: CDR1 MNHEY, CDR2 SVGEGT. Deletions cut 2 bases from V and 10 bases from J, with 12 bases between. The CDR3 length is 13 residues. This chain's CDR3 is CASSYLGRKEQFF. CDR3 nucleotides: TGTGCCAGCAGTTACCTTGGACGGAAGGAGCAGTTCTTC.

This clonotype has just a few counts. The chain carries TRBV20-1 and TRBJ2-5, with TRBD2 as a possible D gene (6 bases). Trimming pared 4 bases from V and 2 bases from J, leaving 14 bases between. Germline CDR1 and CDR2: DFQATT and SNEGSKA (reference sequence). This CDR3 is built from 14 residues. The chain's CDR3 is CSANLDYIQETQYF. The CDR3 DNA sequence: TGCAGTGCTAACTTGGACTATATACAAGAGACCCAGTACTTC.